This T cell receptor (beta chain) was obtained from a study of T cell clones after liver transplantation. Background on the study: Pre-transplant mixed lymphocyte reactions yielded third-party-reactive TCRbeta sequences as comparators for graft-donor-reactive sequences. Apart from three HCV-positive recipients, transplants were for non-autoimmune, non-viral reasons. Study results and limitations: A significant post-transplant drop in circulating graft-donor-reactive CD4 TCRbeta sequences occurred in most of the 8 subjects.

In the case of this clone: Its target is not known.

Losses at the gene ends were 2 bases for V and 7 bases for J; bases not matched to a gene: 7. This CDR3 has 15 residues. The germline V gene encodes CDR1 MNHNS and CDR2 SASEGT. The assay was immunoSEQ multiplex PCR, and TCRdb's table has in-frame clones only and misses some. The table records tens of thousands of clones, 70% to 85% of them present only once. The source of this sequence is a human donor who received a liver transplant. Sequencing was performed on CD4+ T cells from blood, taken before liver transplant. The gene calls are TRBV6-1 and TRBJ2-1; 8 positions match TRBD2. CDR3 loop: CASSESRTSMNEQFF. DNA for the CDR3: TGTGCCAGCAGTGAATCCCGGACTAGCATGAATGAGCAGTTCTTC.